The subject of this entry is one T cell receptor (beta chain). This sample was included in a study of blood T cell repertoires in COVID-19. Study background: Specimens from acute and convalescent COVID-19 originated in the United States, Italy and Spain. T cells, B-cell-depleted T cells, or PBMCs supplied cDNA or gDNA.

Original methodology: Estimated nucleated cell counts came from reference gene primer amplification. Using immunoSEQ multiplex PCR, the repertoire was profiled, and TCRdb retains in-frame clones only, with some absent. Clone size and the V and J calls come from that table; the DNA yielded D and trimming. The profile shows around 72,000 clones, 70% to 90% of them singletons. The germline gives CDR1 SGHRS, CDR2 YFSETQ. V was cut by 4 bases and J by 6 bases, with 18 bases left in between. The CDR3 sequence is 15 residues long. Sequencing was carried out using peripheral blood. The source of this sequence is a man aged 45-65 years with acute or convalescent COVID-19. This chain links TRBV5-1 with TRBJ2-3; possibly TRBD1 for D (6 bases). The CDR3 spells CASSLGTPSWDTQYF. The CDR3 DNA is TGCGCCAGCAGCCTGGGGACACCATCTTGGGATACGCAGTATTTT.